This T cell receptor (beta chain) is from a study of blood T cell repertoires in COVID-19. J was trimmed by 5 bases and V by 2 bases; bases with no gene match: 6. The CDR3 is made up of 14 amino acids. Germline CDR1 reads MNHNS; CDR2 reads SASEGT. In the authors' workflow: Reference gene primer amplification gave estimated nucleated cell counts. TCRdb keeps only in-frame clones here, not all; method: immunoSEQ multiplex PCR. V and J calls plus clone size are reproduced from that table; the DNA served to infer D and trimming. The sample lists under 300,000 clones, 82% occurring once. This clone has a count of ten or more.

This receptor was obtained from a woman aged 55 to 70 with active or convalescent COVID-19. Material: peripheral blood. This chain joins TRBV6-1 and TRBJ2-7; 7 bases match TRBD2. CDR3 DNA: TGTGCCAGCAGTGAATATGCAGGGAGGGACGAGCAGTACTTC. Its protein is CASSEYAGRDEQYF.